Described below is a single T cell receptor beta chain sequence and its context. The target of this receptor is not known. Base qualities are not provided; no much larger clone lies one nucleotide away. The cohort consisted of 650 to 850 healthy bone marrow donors. At the time of sampling, every cohort member was nominally healthy, though immune exposures that went unrecorded were likely present. The donor tested CMV seronegative, placing the donor among the 350 or so seronegative members of the cohort. Every donor gave a peripheral blood sample, and the peripheral blood mononuclear cells from that sample were used for TCR beta sequencing. Genomic DNA was extracted from the blood cell samples with the Qiagen DNeasy Blood Extraction Kit. This sample was included in a study of cytomegalovirus exposure and HLA in healthy donors (dated by TCRdb to about 2017). Background on the whole study: According to an earlier analysis of 587 of the donors, about 179 million T cells yielded 95 million to 140 million unique TCR beta sequences and about 280 Gb of sequence data. About five DR-DQ haplotypes were treated as single units for association and clustering because of strong linkage in the cohort. High-throughput TCR immunosequencing, statistical association of individual TCRs with disease status, and machine learning were combined to predict cytomegalovirus infection status. The study aimed to test whether cataloging public T cell receptors could reveal signatures of past pathogen exposure. A later genetic analysis used genome-wide SNP genotypes for about three fifths of the 666 donors, treating that subset as a discovery cohort. In addition to the first cohort of hundreds of subjects, a separate validation cohort of over 90 different subjects was used. Class I and class II HLA loci were covered by the typing at four-digit resolution. Every discovery cohort repertoire had been produced on one sequencing platform. The number of typed donors differed by locus: about 620-640 for A, B, C, DRB1 and DQB1; about 520 for DQA1; over 600 for DPA1; and 400 to 480 for DPB1. An earlier analysis of around 640 of the donors used high-throughput TCR beta sequencing to judge whether each TCR beta V gene segment behaved as functional or pseudogenic. On average, 235,054 unique TCR beta nucleotide sequences were sequenced per donor among a few hundred genotyped donors of the cohort, with roughly 18% of those sequences being non-productive. The genetic ancestry cluster associated with self-reported Caucasian donors included around 76% of the 300 to 400 genotyped donors. Donor age, sex, ethnicity and CMV serostatus were compiled alongside the repertoire data. In the later analysis, no new phenotypic data were used to find candidate immune exposures; instead, reliance was placed on TCR beta sequences and their occurrence across donors. An early release covering 500 to 750 HLA-typed donors comprised around 300 gigabases of sequencing data and roughly 85 million unique TCR sequences. The study used immunosequencing to profile the T cell repertoires of approximately 690 subjects and linked those repertoires to cytomegalovirus serostatus. A later analysis re-examined previously published TCR beta repertoires from more than 600 donors and added high-resolution HLA genotyping to investigate patterns of TCR occurrence.

Library prep was done by the immunoSEQ multiplex PCR assay. The multiplex PCR relied on a mix of 60 forward primers for TCR Vbeta segments and 13 reverse primers for TCR Jbeta segments. A multiplex PCR assay on genomic DNA amplified the CDR3 region of rearranged TCR beta genes. On the Illumina HiSeq System, the amplified TCR beta libraries were sequenced as 87-base-pair reads. The published analysis was carried out like this. A later analysis counted tens of millions of unique TCR beta chains across the approximately 700 repertoires, and roughly 10 million of these chains were shared by at least two donors. To remove PCR and sequencing errors, raw reads were error-corrected and collapsed into unique sequences using a nearest-neighbor algorithm that merged closely related sequences. Alignment of CDR3 sequences to IMGT reference sequences was used to assign V, D and J gene segments. For a sequence to be retained, a match of at least six nucleotides to both a V gene segment and a J gene segment was required. Rearrangements were called productive when the CDR3 lacked stop codons and stayed in frame with V and J; all others were non-productive. Following IMGT convention, CDR3 was defined as the stretch from the second conserved V-encoded cysteine to the conserved J-encoded phenylalanine. The earlier analysis of about 640 of the donors excluded any sequence lacking an unambiguous match to a single V gene segment. An earlier analysis of just under 600 of the donors called V segments functional above 56.7% productive rearrangements and segregating when the between-donor standard deviation exceeded 5%. A statistical classification framework was built for diagnosing cytomegalovirus status from the catalog of TCR beta chain sequences. In a later analysis, V and J genes were assigned by comparing TCR nucleotide sequences against IMGT/GENE-DB human TR gene sequences. In a later analysis, CDR3 sequences and most-parsimonious VDJ recombination scenarios were assigned using the TCRdist pipeline. In a later analysis, every TCR beta chain was defined by the combination of its CDR3 amino acid sequence and its V-gene family, and reads without a unique V-gene family were dropped. A later analysis removed roughly 590 highly shared, low-generation-probability nucleotide sequences to deal with suspected cross-contamination and a sequencing artifact. For each public chain, a later analysis derived a clonal expansion index from normalized ranks of inferred template counts within each repertoire. In a later analysis, generation probabilities were computed with a VDJ recombination model fitted to out-of-frame rearrangements, and the resulting probabilities were checked against IGoR. In a later analysis, TCR-TCR, TCR-HLA and TCR-CMV co-occurrence was scored with hypergeometric tests, and a repertoire-size bias correction was applied to TCR pairs. False discovery rates were estimated in a later analysis by permuting HLA or CMV assignments 20 times. In a later analysis, co-occurring TCRs were grouped using DBSCAN, with TCRdist sequence similarity added in when clustering inside HLA-allele-positive subsets. Repertoires with fewer than 30,000 or more than 120,000 public chains were left out of co-occurrence clustering, as were five repertoires with anomalous nucleotide sharing. The table was pulled from immuneACCESS by TCRdb, which kept in-frame rearrangements only. Such tables lose some clones; where checked, under half of the loss comes from unresolved V genes, and the rest has no known cause. The D gene and trimming were derived from the DNA, and the V and J assignments and clone size from that table. Within this sample are more than 150,000 clones, with about four fifths of them counted one time only. Less than 2% of the sample is held by the ten biggest clonotypes.

Summary of the overall study and its limitations: Assigning TCR associations to individual alleles was difficult when HLA alleles, especially DR and DQ, strongly co-occurred. A later analysis found that HLA-associated TCR beta chains were more clonally expanded and had lower generation probabilities than equally common non-associated chains. According to a later analysis, TCR association rates differed among HLA loci, with DRB1 alleles showing the most associated TCRs and HLA-C alleles showing the fewest. In an earlier analysis of fewer than 700 of the donors, most TCR beta V segments appeared in productive rearrangements about 90% or about 30% of the time, broadly matching IMGT annotations. A further reported finding was that TCR beta sequences accurately predicted the HLA-A and HLA-B alleles for most subjects in the first cohort. Correlated functional status among segregating V segments might be attributable to linkage disequilibrium, but an unknown experimental factor could not be ruled out. The earlier analysis of some 540 of the donors excluded some 16 rarely observed V segments, including chromosome 9 orphons, because counts were too low. Only TCR beta chains were sequenced in this cohort, and the absence of alpha or paired-chain data limited detectable features. A few of the identified cytomegalovirus-associated TCR beta chains were confirmed in vitro to be specific for cytomegalovirus antigens. In a later genetic analysis, fewer N-insertions in productive TCRs were reported among donors in an Asian-associated ancestry cluster than the 666-donor mean. Because the 87-base-pair reads could not distinguish some IMGT-functional V segments, including TRBV6-2 and TRBV6-3, those segments were excluded. It was suggested by the authors that the approach could potentially be generalized to other disease states and immunological phenotypes. CMV serostatus was the only immune exposure information available for the cohort. In the study, around 150 TCR beta chains were listed as associated with cytomegalovirus. According to a later analysis, parvovirus B19, influenza, CMV and Epstein-Barr virus appeared linked to several top co-occurrence clusters. Most CMV-associated TCR beta chains appeared to be HLA-restricted in a later analysis, and the HLA associations seemed to be driven largely by CMV exposure. Because HLA typing was unavailable for some donors at each locus, only the typed subset was used in association tests. V-gene and J-gene trimming of TCR beta chains was associated with a missense DCLRE1C variant in a later genetic analysis, and the association was replicated in an independent cohort. Specific HLA alleles were associated with about 17,000 TCR beta sequences at a false discovery rate of 0.05 in a later analysis. A cluster of highly shared sequence variants was judged likely to be a technical artifact of the sequencing pipeline. Roughly uniform sequencing depth across donors was assumed in presence/absence analyses, although this assumption may not hold. Cytomegalovirus status was reported to be diagnosed by the classifier with high specificity and sensitivity in both the original and validation cohorts. Most TCR sequences were seen in very few donors, while some public TCRs were found in many individuals.

Unmatched junction bases come to 10, with V trimmed by 1 base and J by 0 bases. CDR1 and CDR2 are read off the germline V gene (reference sequence) as SEHNR and FQNEAQ. The CDR3 contains 18 residues, cysteine and phenylalanine counted. CDR3 DNA is the only sequence kept; it has 54 bases, read in frame from the first base. Sequencing was carried out using PBMCs. This TCR was sampled from a man between 40 and 49 years old in good health and CMV-seronegative. The rearrangement combines TRBV7-9 with TRBJ2-7, with 9 bases matching TRBD1. The nucleotides are TGTGCCAGCAGCTTAGTGGCGGGACAGGGCCAACTCTCCTACGAGCAGTACTTC. The translation is CASSLVAGQGQLSYEQYF.